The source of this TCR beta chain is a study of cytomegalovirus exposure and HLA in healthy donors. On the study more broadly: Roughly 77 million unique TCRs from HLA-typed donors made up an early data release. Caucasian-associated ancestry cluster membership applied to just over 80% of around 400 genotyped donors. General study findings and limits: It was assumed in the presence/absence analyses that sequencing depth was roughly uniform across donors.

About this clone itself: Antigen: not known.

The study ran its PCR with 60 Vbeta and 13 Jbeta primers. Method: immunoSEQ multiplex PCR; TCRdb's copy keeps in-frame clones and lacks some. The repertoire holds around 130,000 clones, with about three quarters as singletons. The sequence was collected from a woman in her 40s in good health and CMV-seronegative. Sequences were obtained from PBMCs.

The CDR3 DNA reads as TGTGCCAGCAGTTTGGCCCTAGCGGGAGGGCCAGAAGAGCAGTTCTTC. As protein: CASSLALAGGPEEQFF. This sequence joins TRBV27 and TRBJ2-1; 12 bases match TRBD2. J lost 10 bases, V lost 3 bases, and 10 bases had no gene match. Germline V gene data show CDR1 as MNHEY and CDR2 as SMNVEV (reference sequence). The CDR3 spans 16 residues.